This T cell receptor beta chain came from a study of blood T cell repertoires in COVID-19. Study information: In each case, the material was cDNA or gDNA derived from T cells, B-cell-depleted T cells, or PBMCs.

The repertoire was sequenced with immunoSEQ multiplex PCR; TCRdb's copy has only in-frame clones and lacks some. The sample yields roughly 180,000 clones, roughly 85% seen once. This clone was seen a single time. V lost 1 base to trimming and J lost 4 bases; unmatched junction nucleotides: 7. CDR1 is GTSNPN, CDR2 SVGIG, per germline (reference sequence). The CDR3 spans 15 residues. Sequencing was carried out using peripheral blood. The source of this sequence is a woman aged 60 to 75 with acute or convalescent COVID-19. The chain links TRBV30 to TRBJ2-1; TRBD2 agrees at 7 bases. CDR3 in amino acids: CAWSASGVVYNEQFF. In DNA form, the CDR3 reads TGTGCCTGGAGTGCCAGCGGGGTAGTATACAATGAGCAGTTCTTC.